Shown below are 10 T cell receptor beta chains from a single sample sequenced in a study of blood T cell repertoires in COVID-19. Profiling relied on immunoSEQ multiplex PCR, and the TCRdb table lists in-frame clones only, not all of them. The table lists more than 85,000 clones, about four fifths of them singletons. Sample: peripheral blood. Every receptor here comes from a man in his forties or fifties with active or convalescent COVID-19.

This CDR3 is CASSLSPSGGPGETQYF. In DNA, the CDR3 is TGTGCCAGCAGCTTAAGTCCTAGCGGGGGCCCGGGAGAGACCCAGTACTTC. This chain connects TRBV7-3 to TRBJ2-5; 10 bases fit TRBD2. J was trimmed by 4 bases and V by 1 base; bases with no gene match: 9. The CDR3 has 17 residues. The V gene's germline CDR1 is SGHTA and CDR2 FQGTGA.

The CDR3 DNA sequence: TGTGCCAGCAGTTGGCGAGCGGGACCCGCTACTCAGTACTTC. Translated: CASSWRAGPATQYF. The V call is TRBV6-2 or TRBV6-3, the J call TRBJ2-4, with TRBD2 identical over 7 bases. V lost 4 bases and J lost 12; bases outside the gene matches: 12. CDR1 is MNHEY, CDR2 SVGEGT, per germline. The CDR3 extends over 14 amino acids.

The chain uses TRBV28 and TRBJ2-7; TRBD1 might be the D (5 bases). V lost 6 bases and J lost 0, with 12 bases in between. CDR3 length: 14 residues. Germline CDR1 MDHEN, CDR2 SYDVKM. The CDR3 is CASRRQQHSYEQYF. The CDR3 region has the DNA TGTGCCAGCAGGCGACAGCAACACTCCTACGAGCAGTACTTC.

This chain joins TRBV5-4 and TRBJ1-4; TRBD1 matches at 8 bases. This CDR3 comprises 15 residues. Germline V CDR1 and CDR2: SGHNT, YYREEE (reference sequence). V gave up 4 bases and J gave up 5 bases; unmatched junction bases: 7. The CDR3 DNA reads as TGTGCCAGCAGCCCCCGGACAGGGACAAATGAAAAACTGTTTTTT. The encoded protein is CASSPRTGTNEKLFF.

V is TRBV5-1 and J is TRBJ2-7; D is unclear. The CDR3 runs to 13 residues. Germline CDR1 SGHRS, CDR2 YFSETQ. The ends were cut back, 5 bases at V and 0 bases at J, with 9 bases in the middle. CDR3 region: CASRPTVSYEQYF. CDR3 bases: TGCGCCAGCAGACCTACGGTCTCCTACGAGCAGTACTTC. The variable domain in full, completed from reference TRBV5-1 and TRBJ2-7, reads KAGVTQTPRYLIKTRGQQVTLSCSPISGHRSVSWYQQTPGQGLQFLFEYFSETQRNKGNFPGRFSGRQFSNSRSEMNVSTLELGDSALYLCASRPTVSYEQYFGPGTRLTVT.

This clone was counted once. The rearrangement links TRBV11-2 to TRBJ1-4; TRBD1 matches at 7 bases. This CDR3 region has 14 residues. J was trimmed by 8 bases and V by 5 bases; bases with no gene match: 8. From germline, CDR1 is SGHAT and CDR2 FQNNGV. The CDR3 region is CASSKRQGYEKLFF. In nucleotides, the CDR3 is TGTGCCAGCAGCAAACGACAGGGATACGAAAAACTGTTTTTT.

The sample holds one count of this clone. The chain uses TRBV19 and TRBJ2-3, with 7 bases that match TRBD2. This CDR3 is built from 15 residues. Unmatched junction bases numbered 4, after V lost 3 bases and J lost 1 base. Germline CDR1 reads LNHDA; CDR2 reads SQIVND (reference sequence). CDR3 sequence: CASSIGRGGTDTQYF. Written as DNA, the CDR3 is TGTGCCAGTAGTATCGGCCGGGGGGGCACAGATACGCAGTATTTT.

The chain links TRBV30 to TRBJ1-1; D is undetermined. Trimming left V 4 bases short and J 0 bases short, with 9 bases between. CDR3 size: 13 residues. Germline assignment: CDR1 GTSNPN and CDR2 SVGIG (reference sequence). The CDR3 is CAWIASMNTEAFF. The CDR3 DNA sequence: TGTGCCTGGATTGCGTCGATGAACACTGAAGCTTTCTTT. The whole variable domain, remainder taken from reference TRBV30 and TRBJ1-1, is SQTIHQWPATLVQPVGSPLSLECTVEGTSNPNLYWYRQAAGRGLQLLFYSVGIGQISSEVPQNLSASRPQDRQFILSSKKLLLSDSGFYLCAWIASMNTEAFFGQGTRLTVV.

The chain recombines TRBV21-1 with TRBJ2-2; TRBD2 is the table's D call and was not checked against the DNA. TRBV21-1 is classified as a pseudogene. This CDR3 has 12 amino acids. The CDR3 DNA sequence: TGTGCCAGCAGCCGAGAGACCGGGGAGCTGTTTTTT. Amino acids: CASSRETGELFF.

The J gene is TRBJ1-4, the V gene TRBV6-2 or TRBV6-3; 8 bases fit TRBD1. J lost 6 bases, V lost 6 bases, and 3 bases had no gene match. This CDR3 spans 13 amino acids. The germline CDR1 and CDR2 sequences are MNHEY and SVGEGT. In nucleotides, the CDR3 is TGTGCCAGCAGCCGGGGACAGGATGAAAAACTGTTTTTT. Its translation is CASSRGQDEKLFF.